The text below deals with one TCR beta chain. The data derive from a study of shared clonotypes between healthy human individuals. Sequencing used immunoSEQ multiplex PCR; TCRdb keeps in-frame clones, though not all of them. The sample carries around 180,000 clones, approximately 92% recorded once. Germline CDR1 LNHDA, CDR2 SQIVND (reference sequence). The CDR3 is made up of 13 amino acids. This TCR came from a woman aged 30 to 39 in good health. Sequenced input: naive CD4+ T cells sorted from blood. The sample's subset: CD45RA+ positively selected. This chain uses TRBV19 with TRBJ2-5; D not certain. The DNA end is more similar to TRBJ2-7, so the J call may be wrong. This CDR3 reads CASSIQDGYEQYF. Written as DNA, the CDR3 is TGTGCCAGTAGTATCCAAGACGGGTACGAGCAGTACTTC.